The clone carrying this T cell receptor beta chain appeared a few times. Its antigen is not known. The data were obtained in a study of early T cells in non-severe SARS-CoV-2 infection. V was shortened by 4 bases and J by 6 bases, with 19 bases between the two germline ends. Germline-derived CDR1 and CDR2 are SEHNR and FQNEAQ (reference sequence). This CDR3 region has 16 residues. Individually, cDNA molecules had unique molecular identifiers attached to them. TCRdb independently ran MiXCR on the 5' RACE reads; one entry per CDR3 protein. In the table there are about 99,000 distinct CDR3 sequences, 16% of which are singletons. General study findings and limits: Clonotype matching in VDJdb favored anti-spike CD8 responses and did not capture private and CD4 specificities.

The sequencing input was whole blood. The chain employs TRBV7-9 and TRBJ2-1, with a tentative D call TRBD1 (5 bases). The receptor was derived from an adult who was a healthcare worker with PCR-confirmed SARS-CoV-2 infection or an uninfected control (not recorded which). The CDR3 DNA follows: TGTGCCAGCAGCTCCGCAGGGAAACTGACTCCCAATGAGCAGTTCTTC. The encoded protein is CASSSAGKLTPNEQFF.